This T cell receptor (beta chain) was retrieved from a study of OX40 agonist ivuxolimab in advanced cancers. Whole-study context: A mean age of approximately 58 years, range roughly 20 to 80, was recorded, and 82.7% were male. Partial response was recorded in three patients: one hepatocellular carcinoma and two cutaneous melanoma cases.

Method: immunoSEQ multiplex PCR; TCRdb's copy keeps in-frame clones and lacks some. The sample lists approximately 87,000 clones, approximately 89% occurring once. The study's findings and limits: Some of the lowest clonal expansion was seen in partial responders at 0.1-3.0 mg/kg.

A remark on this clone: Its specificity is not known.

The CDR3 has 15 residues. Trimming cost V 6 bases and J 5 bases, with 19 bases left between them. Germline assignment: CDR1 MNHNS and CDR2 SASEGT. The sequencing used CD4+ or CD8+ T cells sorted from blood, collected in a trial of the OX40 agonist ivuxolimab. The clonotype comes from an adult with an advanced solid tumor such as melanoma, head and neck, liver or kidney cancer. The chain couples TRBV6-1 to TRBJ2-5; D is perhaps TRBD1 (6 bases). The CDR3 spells CASRRQANTGETQYF. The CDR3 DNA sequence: TGTGCCAGCAGACGACAGGCGAATACGGGGGAGACCCAGTACTTC.